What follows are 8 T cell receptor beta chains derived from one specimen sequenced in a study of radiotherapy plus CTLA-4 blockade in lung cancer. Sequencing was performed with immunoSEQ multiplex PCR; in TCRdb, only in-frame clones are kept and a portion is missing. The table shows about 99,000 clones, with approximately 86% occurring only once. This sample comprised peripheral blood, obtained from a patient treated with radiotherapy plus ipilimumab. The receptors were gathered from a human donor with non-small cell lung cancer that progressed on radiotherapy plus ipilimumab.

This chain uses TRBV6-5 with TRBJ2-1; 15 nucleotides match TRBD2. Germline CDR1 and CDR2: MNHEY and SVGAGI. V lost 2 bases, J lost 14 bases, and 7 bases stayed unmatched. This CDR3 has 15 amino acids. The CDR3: CASSYRGLAGGEEFF. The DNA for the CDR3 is TGTGCCAGCAGTTACCGTGGACTAGCGGGAGGGGAGGAGTTCTTC.

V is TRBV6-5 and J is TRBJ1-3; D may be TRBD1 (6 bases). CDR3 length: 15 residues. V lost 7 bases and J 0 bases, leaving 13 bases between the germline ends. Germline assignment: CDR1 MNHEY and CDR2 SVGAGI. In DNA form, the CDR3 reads TGTGCCAGCACCCAAAGGGGGGGCTCTGGAAACACCATATATTTT. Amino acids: CASTQRGGSGNTIYF.

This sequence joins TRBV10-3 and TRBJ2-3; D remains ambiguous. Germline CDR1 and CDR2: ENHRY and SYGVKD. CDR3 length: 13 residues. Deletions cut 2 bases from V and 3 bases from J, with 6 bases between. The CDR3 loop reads CAISEGQTDTQYF. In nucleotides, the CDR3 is TGTGCCATCAGTGAGGGTCAGACAGATACGCAGTATTTT.

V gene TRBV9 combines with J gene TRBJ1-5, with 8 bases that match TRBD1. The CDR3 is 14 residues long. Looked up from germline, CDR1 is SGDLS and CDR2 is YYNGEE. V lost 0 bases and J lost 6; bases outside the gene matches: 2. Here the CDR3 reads CASSVGQGSQPQHF. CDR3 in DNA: TGTGCCAGCAGCGTAGGACAGGGGAGTCAGCCCCAGCATTTT. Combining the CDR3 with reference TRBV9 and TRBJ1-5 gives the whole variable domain DSGVTQTPKHLITATGQRVTLRCSPRSGDLSVYWYQQSLDQGLQFLIQYYNGEERAKGNILERFSAQQFPDLHSELNLSSLELGDSALYFCASSVGQGSQPQHFGDGTRLSIL.

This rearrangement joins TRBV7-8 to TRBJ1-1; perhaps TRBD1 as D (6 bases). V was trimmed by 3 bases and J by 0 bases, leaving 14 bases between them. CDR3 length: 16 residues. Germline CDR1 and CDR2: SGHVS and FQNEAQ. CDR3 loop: CASSLGAGNMNTEAFF. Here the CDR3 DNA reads TGTGCCAGCAGCTTGGGGGCTGGAAACATGAACACTGAAGCTTTCTTT. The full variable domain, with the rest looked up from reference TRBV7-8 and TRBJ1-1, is GAGVSQSPRYKVAKRGQDVALRCDPISGHVSLFWYQQALGQGPEFLTYFQNEAQLDKSGLPSDRFFAERPEGSVSTLKIQRTQQEDSAVYLCASSLGAGNMNTEAFFGQGTRLTVV.

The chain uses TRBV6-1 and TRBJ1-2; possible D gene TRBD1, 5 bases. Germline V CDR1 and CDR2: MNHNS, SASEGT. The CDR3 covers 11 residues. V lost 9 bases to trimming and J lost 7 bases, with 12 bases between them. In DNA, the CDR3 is TGTGCCAGTTGGGGGAGTTTTGGCTACACCTTC. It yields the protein CASWGSFGYTF.

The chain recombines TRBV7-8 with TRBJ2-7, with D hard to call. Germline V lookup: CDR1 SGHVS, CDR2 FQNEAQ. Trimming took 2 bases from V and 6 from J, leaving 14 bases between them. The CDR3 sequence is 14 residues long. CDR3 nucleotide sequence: TGTGCCAGCAGCTTATTTGGCAGGCTAAGCGAGCAGTACTTC. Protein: CASSLFGRLSEQYF.

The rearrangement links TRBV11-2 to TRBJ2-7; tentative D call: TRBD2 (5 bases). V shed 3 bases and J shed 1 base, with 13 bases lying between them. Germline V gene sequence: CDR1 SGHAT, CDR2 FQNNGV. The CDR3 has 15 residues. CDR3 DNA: TGTGCCAGCAGCTTCTCCCCGGGCGGGTCCTACGAGCAGTACTTC. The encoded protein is CASSFSPGGSYEQYF.